This record concerns one TCR beta chain sequence. It has no known antigen specificity. Qualities for individual bases were not recorded, and no much larger clone is one base off. This record belongs to a study of OX40 agonist ivuxolimab in advanced cancers. General notes on the study: Ivuxolimab was a fully human IgG2 agonistic monoclonal antibody targeting the costimulatory receptor OX40 (CD134). The purpose of peripheral TCRbeta sequencing was to test whether ivuxolimab changed TCR sequence diversity and led to clonal T-cell expansion. Of the roughly 54 patients in dose escalation, 19 had hepatocellular carcinoma, some 15 had melanoma, 9 had renal cell carcinoma and 9 had head and neck cancer. A male proportion of 70% to 90% and a mean age of approximately 61 years, ranging from roughly 20 to 80, were recorded for the dose-escalation cohort. Prior anti-PD-1, anti-PD-L1 or anti-CTLA-4 therapy was permitted, and checkpoint inhibitors had been received by more than 35% of dose-escalation patients. The paper reports the monotherapy dose-escalation portion (N = 52 patients) of the phase I ivuxolimab trial. Intravenous ivuxolimab was administered to patients every 2 weeks at six dose levels: 0.01, 0.1, 0.3, 1.5, 3 and 10 mg/kg. Partial responses occurred in three dose-escalation patients, of whom one had hepatocellular carcinoma and two had cutaneous melanoma.

The germline V gene specifies SGHVS as CDR1 and FQNEAQ as CDR2. Taken from cysteine to phenylalanine, the CDR3 has 16 residues. Only the CDR3 region is kept as DNA, spanning 48 bases read in frame from base 1. V drops 3 bases and J drops 3 bases, leaving 14 bases in between. Patients with a history of autoimmune disease or receiving systemic immunosuppression were excluded from the trial. Peripheral blood for TCR sequencing was collected from all dose cohorts at baseline, on cycle 4 day 1, and on cycle 7 day 1. The samples were taken from a phase I, first-in-human, multicenter, open-label dose-escalation trial of ivuxolimab. Adults with locally advanced or metastatic head and neck squamous cell, hepatocellular, melanoma or renal cell carcinoma were enrolled in the trial. Before TCR sequencing, CD4+ T cells and CD8+ T cells from peripheral blood were sorted into separate populations. Genomic DNA was isolated from the sorted cells so that the TCRbeta CDR3 region could be sequenced. TCRbeta CDR3 regions were sequenced using the immunoSEQ Assay. Drawn from immuneACCESS, this table holds only the in-frame rearrangements with V and J called that TCRdb kept. Clones are partly lost; checked studies trace under half to an unresolved V gene and leave the rest unexplained. In this sample the table shows 55,000 to 80,000 clones, 81% of which occur a single time. The ten largest clonotypes hold less than 1.2% of the sample.

Points the paper makes about the study in general: In the 0.1-3.0 mg/kg groups, partial responders were among the patients with the lowest normalized peripheral clonal expansion, particularly in CD8+ T cells. On average, CD8+ T cells showed more expanded clones than CD4+ T cells after ivuxolimab. Low levels of normalized T-cell clonal expansion were also seen in some patients who did not respond. At doses of 0.1 to 3.0 mg/kg, clonal expansion of both CD4+ and CD8+ T cells in blood was seen between baseline and week 6. Antigen specificity was not determined for the clonally expanded peripheral T cells.

The TCR comes from an adult with an advanced solid tumor such as melanoma, head and neck, liver or kidney cancer. This chain is built from TRBV7-8 and TRBJ2-2, with TRBD1 as a weak D call on 5 bases. Specimen: CD4+ or CD8+ T cells sorted from blood, collected in a trial of the OX40 agonist ivuxolimab. The nucleotide sequence is given as TGTGCCAGCAGCTTGTTAAGGGGCCGAGACACCGGGGAGCTGTTTTTT. The resulting protein is CASSLLRGRDTGELFF.